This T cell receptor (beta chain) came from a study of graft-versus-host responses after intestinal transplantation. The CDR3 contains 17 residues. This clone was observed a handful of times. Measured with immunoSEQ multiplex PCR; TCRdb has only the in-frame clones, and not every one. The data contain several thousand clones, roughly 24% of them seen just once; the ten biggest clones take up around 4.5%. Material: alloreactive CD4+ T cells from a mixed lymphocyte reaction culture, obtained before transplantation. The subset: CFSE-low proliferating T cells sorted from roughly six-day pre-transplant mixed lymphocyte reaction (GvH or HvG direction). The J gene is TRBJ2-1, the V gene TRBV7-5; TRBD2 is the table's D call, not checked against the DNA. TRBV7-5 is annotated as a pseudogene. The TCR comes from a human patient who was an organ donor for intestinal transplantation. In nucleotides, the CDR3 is TGTGCCAGCAGCTTAAGTCCGGGACTAGCGGTTTACAATGAGCAGTTCTTC. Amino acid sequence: CASSLSPGLAVYNEQFF.